This T cell receptor beta chain stems from a study of T cells in Graves' hyperthyroidism and ophthalmopathy. Germline V gene lookup returns CDR1 SGHVS and CDR2 FQNEAQ. The CDR3 spans 17 residues. Trimming left V 2 bases short and J 7 bases short, with 20 bases between. This clonotype was detected only a few times. Researchers amplified the TCR beta CDR3 regions from RNA transcripts. The TCR CDR3 first-round RT-PCR relied on the HTBI primer set. TCRdb used MiXCR to reprocess the multiplex PCR reads, holding one entry per CDR3 protein. The profile shows over 400,000 distinct CDR3 sequences, under 25% of them singletons.

Sequencing used blood. This chain links TRBV7-8 with TRBJ1-4; TRBD1 is a possible D gene (6 bases). The receptor was derived from a woman in her 70s with Graves' ophthalmopathy. CDR3: CASSLLGGGPSPEKLFF. The CDR3 bases are TGTGCCAGCAGCTTATTAGGCGGGGGGCCTAGCCCTGAAAAACTGTTTTTT.